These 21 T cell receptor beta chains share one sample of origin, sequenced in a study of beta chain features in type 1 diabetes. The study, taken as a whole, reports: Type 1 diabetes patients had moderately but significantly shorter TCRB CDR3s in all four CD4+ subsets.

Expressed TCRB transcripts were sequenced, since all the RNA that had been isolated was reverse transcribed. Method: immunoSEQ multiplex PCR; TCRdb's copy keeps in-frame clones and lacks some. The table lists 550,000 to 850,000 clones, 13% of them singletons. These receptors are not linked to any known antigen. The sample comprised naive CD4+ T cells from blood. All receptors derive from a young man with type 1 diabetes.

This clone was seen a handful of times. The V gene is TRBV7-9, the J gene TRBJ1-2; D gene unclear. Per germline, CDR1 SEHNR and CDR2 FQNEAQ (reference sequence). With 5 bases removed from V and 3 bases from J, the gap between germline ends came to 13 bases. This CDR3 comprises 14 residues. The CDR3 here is CASSQHEVDYGYTF. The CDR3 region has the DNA TGTGCCAGCAGCCAACACGAGGTGGACTATGGCTACACCTTC.

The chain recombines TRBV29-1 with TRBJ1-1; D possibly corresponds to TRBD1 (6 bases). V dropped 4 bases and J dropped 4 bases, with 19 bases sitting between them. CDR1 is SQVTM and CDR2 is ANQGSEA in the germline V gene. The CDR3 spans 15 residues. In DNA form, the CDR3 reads TGCAGCGTTGGGCCCCGATCGGGGGCCGGCACTGAAGCTTTCTTT. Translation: CSVGPRSGAGTEAFF.

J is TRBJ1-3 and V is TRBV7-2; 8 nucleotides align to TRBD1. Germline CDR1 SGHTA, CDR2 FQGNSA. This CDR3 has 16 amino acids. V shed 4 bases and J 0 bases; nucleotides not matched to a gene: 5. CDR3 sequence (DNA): TGTGCCAGCAGCTCTCGTGGACAGGGCTCTGGAAACACCATATATTTT. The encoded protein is CASSSRGQGSGNTIYF.

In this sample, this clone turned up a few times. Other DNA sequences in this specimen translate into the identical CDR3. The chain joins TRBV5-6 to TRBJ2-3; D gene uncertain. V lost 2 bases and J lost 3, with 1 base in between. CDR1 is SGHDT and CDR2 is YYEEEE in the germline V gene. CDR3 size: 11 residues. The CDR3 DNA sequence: TGTGCCAGCAGCTTTACAGATACGCAGTATTTT. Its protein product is CASSFTDTQYF.

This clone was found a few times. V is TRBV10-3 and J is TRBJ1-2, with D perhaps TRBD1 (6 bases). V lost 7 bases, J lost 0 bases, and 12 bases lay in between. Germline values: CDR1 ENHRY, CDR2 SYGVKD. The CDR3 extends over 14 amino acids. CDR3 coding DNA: TGTGCCATCAACCCGGGACAAACTAACTATGGCTACACCTTC. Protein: CAINPGQTNYGYTF.

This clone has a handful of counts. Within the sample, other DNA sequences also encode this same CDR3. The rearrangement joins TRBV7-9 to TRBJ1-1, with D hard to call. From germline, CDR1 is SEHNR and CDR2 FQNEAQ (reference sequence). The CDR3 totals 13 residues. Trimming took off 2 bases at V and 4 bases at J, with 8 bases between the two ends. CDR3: CASSLTGGTEAFF. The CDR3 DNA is TGTGCCAGCAGCTTAACGGGAGGCACTGAAGCTTTCTTT. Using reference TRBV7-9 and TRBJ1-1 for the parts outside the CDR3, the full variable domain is DTGVSQNPRHKITKRGQNVTFRCDPISEHNRLYWYRQTLGQGPEFLTYFQNEAQLEKSRLLSDRFSAERPKGSFSTLEIQRTEQGDSAMYLCASSLTGGTEAFFGQGTRLTVV.

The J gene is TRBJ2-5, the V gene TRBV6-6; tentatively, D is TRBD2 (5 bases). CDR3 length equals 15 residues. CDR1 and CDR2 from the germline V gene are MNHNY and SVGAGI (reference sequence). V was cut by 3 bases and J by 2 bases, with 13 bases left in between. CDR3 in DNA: TGTGCCAGCAGTTATACCCTCGAGGGACAAGAGACCCAGTACTTC. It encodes CASSYTLEGQETQYF.

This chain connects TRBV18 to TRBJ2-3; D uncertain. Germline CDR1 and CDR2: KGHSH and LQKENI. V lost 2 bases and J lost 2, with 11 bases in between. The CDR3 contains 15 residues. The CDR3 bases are TGTGCCAGCTCACCAGAAGCCCGTTACACAGATACGCAGTATTTT. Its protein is CASSPEARYTDTQYF.

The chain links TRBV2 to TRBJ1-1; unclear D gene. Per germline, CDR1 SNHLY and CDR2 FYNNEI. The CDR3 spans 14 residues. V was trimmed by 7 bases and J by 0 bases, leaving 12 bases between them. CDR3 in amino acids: CASTGHTLNTEAFF. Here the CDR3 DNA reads TGTGCCAGCACTGGGCATACCTTGAACACTGAAGCTTTCTTT.

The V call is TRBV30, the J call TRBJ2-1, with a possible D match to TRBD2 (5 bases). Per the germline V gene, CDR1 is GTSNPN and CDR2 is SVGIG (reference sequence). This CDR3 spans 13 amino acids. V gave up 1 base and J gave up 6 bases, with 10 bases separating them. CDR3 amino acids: CAWSARLFNEQFF. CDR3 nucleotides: TGTGCCTGGAGTGCCCGACTATTCAATGAGCAGTTCTTC.

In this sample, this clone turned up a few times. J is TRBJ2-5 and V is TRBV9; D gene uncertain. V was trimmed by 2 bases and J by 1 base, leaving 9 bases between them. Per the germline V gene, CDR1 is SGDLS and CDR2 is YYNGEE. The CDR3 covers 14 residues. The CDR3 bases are TGTGCCAGCAGCGTGGGCACCTTCCAAGAGACCCAGTACTTC. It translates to CASSVGTFQETQYF.

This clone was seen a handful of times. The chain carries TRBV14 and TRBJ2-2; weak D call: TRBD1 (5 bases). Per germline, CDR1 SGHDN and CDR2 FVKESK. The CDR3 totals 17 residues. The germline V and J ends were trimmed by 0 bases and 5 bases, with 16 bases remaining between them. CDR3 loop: CASSQDSAGWATGELFF. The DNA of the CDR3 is TGTGCCAGCAGCCAAGACTCGGCAGGGTGGGCTACCGGGGAGCTGTTTTTT.

The CDR3 protein is CASSLKGQPLKDGYTF. DNA for the CDR3: TGTGCCAGCAGCTTGAAGGGACAACCCCTGAAGGATGGCTACACCTTC. V gene TRBV7-9 combines with J gene TRBJ1-2; a weak D match, TRBD1 (6 bases). Germline V gene lookup returns CDR1 SEHNR and CDR2 FQNEAQ (reference sequence). This CDR3 contains 16 residues. The germline V and J ends were trimmed by 3 bases and 6 bases, with 20 bases remaining between them. Complete variable domain (other parts from reference TRBV7-9 and TRBJ1-2): DTGVSQNPRHKITKRGQNVTFRCDPISEHNRLYWYRQTLGQGPEFLTYFQNEAQLEKSRLLSDRFSAERPKGSFSTLEIQRTEQGDSAMYLCASSLKGQPLKDGYTFGSGTRLTVV.

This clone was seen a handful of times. The CDR3 loop is CASTADRDAYEQYF. Here the CDR3 DNA reads TGTGCCAGCACCGCTGACAGGGACGCCTACGAGCAGTACTTC. The chain employs TRBV21-1 and TRBJ2-7; the D segment call TRBD1 is taken from the table without a DNA check. TRBV21-1 is shown as a pseudogene. The CDR3 contains 14 residues.

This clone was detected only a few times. The CDR3 bases are TGTGCCAGCTCACCGGGGCTCTTCACAGATACGCAGTATTTT. Translating gives CASSPGLFTDTQYF. The chain is built from TRBV18 and TRBJ2-3, with a weak D call TRBD1 (5 bases). The CDR3 contains 14 residues. Germline CDR1 KGHSH, CDR2 LQKENI. V lost 3 bases and J lost 2, with 9 bases in between.

CDR3 DNA sequence: TGTGCCTGGGGGCAGGGCAGTTTGAACACTGAAGCTTTCTTT. Translating gives CAWGQGSLNTEAFF. The chain links TRBV30 to TRBJ1-1; tentative D call: TRBD1 (5 bases). Trimming pared 5 bases from V and 0 bases from J, leaving 13 bases between. Germline V gives CDR1 GTSNPN, CDR2 SVGIG (reference sequence). CDR3 length: 14 amino acids.

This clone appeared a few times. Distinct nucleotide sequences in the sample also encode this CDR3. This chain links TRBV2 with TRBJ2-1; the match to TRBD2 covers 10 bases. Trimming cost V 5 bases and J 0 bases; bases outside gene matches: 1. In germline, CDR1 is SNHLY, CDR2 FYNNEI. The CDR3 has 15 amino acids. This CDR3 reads CASSLAGASYNEQFF. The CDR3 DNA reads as TGTGCCAGCAGTCTAGCGGGGGCCTCCTACAATGAGCAGTTCTTC. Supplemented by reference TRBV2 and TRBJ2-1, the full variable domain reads EPEVTQTPSHQVTQMGQEVILRCVPISNHLYFYWYRQILGQKVEFLVSFYNNEISEKSEIFDDQFSVERPDGSNFTLKIRSTKLEDSAMYFCASSLAGASYNEQFFGPGTRLTVL.

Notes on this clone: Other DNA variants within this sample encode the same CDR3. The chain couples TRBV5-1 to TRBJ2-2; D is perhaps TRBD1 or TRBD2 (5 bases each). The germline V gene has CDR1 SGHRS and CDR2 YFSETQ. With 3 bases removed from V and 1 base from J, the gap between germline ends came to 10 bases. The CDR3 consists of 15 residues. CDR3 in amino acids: CASSSGTGNTGELFF. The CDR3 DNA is TGCGCCAGCAGCTCCGGGACGGGGAACACCGGGGAGCTGTTTTTT.

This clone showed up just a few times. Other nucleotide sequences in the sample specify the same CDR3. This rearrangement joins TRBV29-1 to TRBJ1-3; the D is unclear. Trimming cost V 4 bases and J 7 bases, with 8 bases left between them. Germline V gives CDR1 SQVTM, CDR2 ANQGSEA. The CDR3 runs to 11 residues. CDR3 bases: TGCAGCGTTGGTCTTGTGAACACCATATATTTT. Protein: CSVGLVNTIYF.

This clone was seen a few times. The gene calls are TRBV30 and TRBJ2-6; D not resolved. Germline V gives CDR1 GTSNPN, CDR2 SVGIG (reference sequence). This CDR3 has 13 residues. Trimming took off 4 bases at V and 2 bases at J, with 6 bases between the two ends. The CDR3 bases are TGTGCCTGGACGAGGACTGGGGCCAACGTCCTGACTTTC. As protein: CAWTRTGANVLTF. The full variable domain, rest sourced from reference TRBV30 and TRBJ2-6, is SQTIHQWPATLVQPVGSPLSLECTVEGTSNPNLYWYRQAAGRGLQLLFYSVGIGQISSEVPQNLSASRPQDRQFILSSKKLLLSDSGFYLCAWTRTGANVLTFGAGSRLTVL.

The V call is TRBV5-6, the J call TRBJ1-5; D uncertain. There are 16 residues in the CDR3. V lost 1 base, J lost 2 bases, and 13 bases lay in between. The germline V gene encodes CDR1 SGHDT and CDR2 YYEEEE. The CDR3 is CASSLSNWPGNQPQHF. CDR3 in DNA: TGTGCCAGCAGCTTGAGTAACTGGCCCGGCAATCAGCCCCAGCATTTT. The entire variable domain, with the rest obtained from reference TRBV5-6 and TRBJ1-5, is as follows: DAGVTQSPTHLIKTRGQQVTLRCSPKSGHDTVSWYQQALGQGPQFIFQYYEEEERQRGNFPDRFSGHQFPNYSSELNVNALLLGDSALYLCASSLSNWPGNQPQHFGDGTRLSIL.